Sequencing of this TCR beta chain was carried out in a study of T cells after yellow fever vaccination. Notes on the study in general: The booster response re-showed most primary clones: 96% CD4, about 89% CD8. Researchers noted that a small share of clonotypes showed up in both CD4 and CD8 compartments.

V lost 6 bases, J lost 3 bases, and 4 bases stayed unmatched. CDR3 length equals 15 residues. Germline CDR1 SGHRS, CDR2 YFSETQ. This clonotype was recorded a few times. Its antigen is undetermined. As TCR cDNA was made by 5'RACE template switching, a universal primer site and UMIs were added. Via MiXCR, TCRdb re-called the 5' RACE reads, giving one row per CDR3 protein. The data hold roughly 170,000 distinct CDR3 sequences, with roughly 6.4% observed a single time. The rearrangement links TRBV5-1 to TRBJ2-3; 13 nucleotides match TRBD2. The sequence was obtained from a man aged 18-30 years who received the YFV17D yellow fever vaccine. The sample here was CD4+ T cells sorted from PBMCs, taken on the day of the first yellow fever vaccination. The CDR3 nucleotides read TGCGCCAGCACGACTAGCGGGGGGAGGACAGATACGCAGTATTTT. Its translation: CASTTSGGRTDTQYF.